The 29 T cell receptor beta chains below were found in one sample sequenced in a study of blood T cell repertoires in COVID-19. Using immunoSEQ multiplex PCR, the repertoire was profiled, and TCRdb retains in-frame clones only, with some absent. Of a few hundred thousand clones listed, about 83% are singletons. Sequencing was carried out using peripheral blood. The receptors here all came from a man in his thirties or forties who had recovered from COVID-19.

This clone has more than one count but fewer than ten. The V and J genes are TRBV7-8 and TRBJ2-2, with a tentative D call TRBD1 (5 bases). The ends were cut back, 4 bases at V and 4 bases at J, with 19 bases in the middle. The CDR3 runs 17 residues. Germline-derived CDR1 and CDR2 are SGHVS and FQNEAQ. The CDR3 nucleotides read TGTGCCAGCAGCTCCTCCCATGGAGCAGGGTTCACCGGGGAGCTGTTTTTT. Protein product: CASSSSHGAGFTGELFF.

This chain joins TRBV6-6 and TRBJ1-5; D is undetermined. Per the germline V gene, CDR1 is MNHNY and CDR2 is SVGAGI (reference sequence). V lost 6 bases, J lost 3 bases, and 15 bases lay in between. CDR3 length: 15 residues. CDR3 DNA: TGTGCCAGCAGCTCCTACGCGGGTAACAATCAGCCCCAGCATTTT. Translated: CASSSYAGNNQPQHF.

This rearrangement joins TRBV5-1 to TRBJ1-6; D not resolved. Germline CDR1 is SGHRS and CDR2 is YFSETQ. V was shortened by 0 bases and J by 8 bases, with 6 bases between the two germline ends. This CDR3 spans 13 amino acids. The CDR3 sequence: CASSLAQDSPLHF. CDR3 DNA sequence: TGCGCCAGCAGCTTGGCCCAGGATTCACCCCTCCACTTT. The variable domain in full, with the rest retrieved from reference TRBV5-1 and TRBJ1-6, is KAGVTQTPRYLIKTRGQQVTLSCSPISGHRSVSWYQQTPGQGLQFLFEYFSETQRNKGNFPGRFSGRQFSNSRSEMNVSTLELGDSALYLCASSLAQDSPLHFGNGTRLTVT.

The rearrangement uses TRBV28 and TRBJ1-1; TRBD1 might be the D (6 bases). The germline V and J ends were trimmed by 8 bases and 11 bases, with 18 bases remaining between them. The CDR3 consists of 12 residues. Germline CDR1 reads MDHEN; CDR2 reads SYDVKM. The CDR3 here is CASRFRTAWAFF. CDR3 sequence (DNA): TGTGCCAGCCGCTTCCGGACAGCATGGGCTTTCTTT.

This chain joins TRBV11-1 and TRBJ2-3; 8 bases are shared with TRBD2. The V gene's germline CDR1 is SGHAT and CDR2 FQDESV (reference sequence). V shed 10 bases and J 2 bases; nucleotides not matched to a gene: 5. The CDR3 sequence is 13 residues long. The CDR3 loop is CATQRGNTDTQYF. In nucleotides, the CDR3 is TGTGCCACCCAGCGGGGGAACACAGATACGCAGTATTTT.

The rearrangement joins TRBV3-1 (or the pseudogene TRBV3-2) to TRBJ1-2, with 10 bases matching TRBD1. The germline V gene encodes CDR1 LGHDT and CDR2 YNNKEL (reference sequence). The CDR3 is made up of 20 amino acids. V was clipped by 0 bases and J by 3 bases; unmatched bases: 16. The DNA for the CDR3 is TGTGCCAGCAGCCAAGATCTGGCGGGACAGGGGTTTCGAAGTGACTATGGCTACACCTTC. Translation: CASSQDLAGQGFRSDYGYTF.

The chain is built from TRBV7-9 and TRBJ1-4; D is ambiguous. The CDR3 extends over 17 amino acids. The V end was cut by 6 bases, the J end by 8 bases, with 25 bases between. Germline values: CDR1 SEHNR, CDR2 FQNEAQ (reference sequence). The CDR3 DNA sequence: TGTGCCAGCAGACCCAATTCTAGACGTCGTAAAGACGAAAAACTGTTTTTT. This translates into CASRPNSRRRKDEKLFF. Variable domain in full (rest from reference TRBV7-9 and TRBJ1-4): DTGVSQNPRHKITKRGQNVTFRCDPISEHNRLYWYRQTLGQGPEFLTYFQNEAQLEKSRLLSDRFSAERPKGSFSTLEIQRTEQGDSAMYLCASRPNSRRRKDEKLFFGSGTQLSVL.

This chain uses TRBV23-1 with TRBJ2-7; 9 bases line up with TRBD2. TRBV23-1 falls under the ORF class, with uncertain function. The CDR3 sequence is 17 residues long. V was clipped by 0 bases and J by 3 bases; unmatched bases: 9. This CDR3 is CASSQSRWSGGRYEQYV. The CDR3 DNA reads TGCGCCAGCAGTCAATCGAGATGGAGCGGGGGGCGCTACGAGCAGTACGTC.

V usage is TRBV4-2 and J usage is TRBJ1-6; D is possibly TRBD1 (5 bases). Germline CDR1 reads LGHNA; CDR2 reads YNFKEQ. V was cut by 0 bases and J by 10 bases, with 13 bases left in between. The CDR3 length is 15 residues. DNA of the CDR3: TGTGCCAGCAGCCAAGATCTGGCAGGGCGCTCACCCCTCCACTTT. This gives the protein CASSQDLAGRSPLHF.

The chain carries TRBV18 and TRBJ1-1; 7 bases match TRBD1. Germline CDR1 KGHSH, CDR2 LQKENI. The CDR3 sequence is 19 residues long. With V trimmed by 5 bases and J by 0 bases, 18 bases remained unmatched. In DNA, the CDR3 is TGTGCCAGCTCAACCGGAGGTAGAATCAGGGGGAACATGAACACTGAAGCTTTCTTT. It translates to CASSTGGRIRGNMNTEAFF. The complete variable domain, with remaining parts taken from reference TRBV18 and TRBJ1-1, reads NAGVMQNPRHLVRRRGQEARLRCSPMKGHSHVYWYRQLPEEGLKFMVYLQKENIIDESGMPKERFSAEFPKEGPSILRIQQVVRGDSAAYFCASSTGGRIRGNMNTEAFFGQGTRLTVV.

V usage is TRBV5-1 and J usage is TRBJ2-1, with TRBD2 matching over 12 bases. J was trimmed by 3 bases and V by 3 bases; bases with no gene match: 1. The CDR3 runs to 15 residues. From germline, CDR1 is SGHRS and CDR2 YFSETQ. In nucleotides, the CDR3 is TGCGCCAGCAGCTCTAGCGGGGGGGTCTACAATGAGCAGTTCTTC. Amino acid sequence: CASSSSGGVYNEQFF. Full variable domain (outside the CDR3, taken from reference TRBV5-1 and TRBJ2-1): KAGVTQTPRYLIKTRGQQVTLSCSPISGHRSVSWYQQTPGQGLQFLFEYFSETQRNKGNFPGRFSGRQFSNSRSEMNVSTLELGDSALYLCASSSSGGVYNEQFFGPGTRLTVL.

The chain is built from TRBV12-3 or TRBV12-4 and TRBJ2-2; D possibly corresponds to TRBD2 (6 bases). CDR3 length: 13 amino acids. V lost 7 bases to trimming and J lost 7 bases, with 13 bases between them. The CDR3 coding sequence is TGTGCCAGCACCACTTGGGGGGACGGGGAGCTGTTTTTT. Its protein is CASTTWGDGELFF.

The chain joins TRBV28 to TRBJ2-2; tentatively, D is TRBD1 (5 bases). From germline, CDR1 is MDHEN and CDR2 SYDVKM. The CDR3 sequence is 14 residues long. Deletions cut 5 bases from V and 6 bases from J, with 13 bases between. The CDR3 DNA reads TGTGCCAGCAGTCCTCAGGGCCCCTCCGGGGAGCTGTTTTTT. It encodes CASSPQGPSGELFF.

CDR3 in DNA: TGTGCCAGCAGTGATCGAGAGGAGGGGAATCAGCCCCAGCATTTT. Encoded protein: CASSDREEGNQPQHF. The gene calls are TRBV6-1 and TRBJ1-5; possible D gene TRBD1, 5 bases. In germline, CDR1 is MNHNS, CDR2 SASEGT. Trimming pared 3 bases from V and 4 bases from J, leaving 13 bases between. The CDR3 is made up of 15 amino acids.

This sequence joins TRBV6-6 and TRBJ2-3; 7 bases are shared with TRBD2. Trimming took 5 bases from V and 4 from J; bases not matched to a gene: 9. Looked up from germline, CDR1 is MNHNY and CDR2 is SVGAGI (reference sequence). The length of the CDR3 is 15 residues. The CDR3 spells CASSRSSGASDTQYF. In nucleotides, the CDR3 is TGTGCCAGCAGTCGATCCAGCGGGGCGTCAGATACGCAGTATTTT.

The chain joins TRBV28 to TRBJ2-1; 11 bases fit TRBD2. The V segment lost 5 bases and the J segment 3 bases; nucleotides outside the gene matches: 3. The CDR3 spans 15 residues. Germline V gene sequence: CDR1 MDHEN, CDR2 SYDVKM. DNA for the CDR3: TGTGCCAGCAGTCCAACTAGCGGGGGCTACAATGAGCAGTTCTTC. This sequence encodes CASSPTSGGYNEQFF.

This chain uses TRBV2 with TRBJ2-3; D is perhaps TRBD1 (5 bases). The CDR3 spans 14 residues. CDR1 is SNHLY and CDR2 is FYNNEI in the germline V gene. The V end lost 3 bases, the J end lost 4 bases, and 11 bases lay between the germline ends. The DNA for the CDR3 is TGTGCCAGCAGTGACGGTCAGGGTCCAGATACGCAGTATTTT. Translated: CASSDGQGPDTQYF.

The CDR3 spells CASSLESPGGAKLFF. The CDR3 region has the DNA TGTGCCAGCAGCTTAGAATCGCCGGGAGGGGCGAAACTGTTTTTT. The V gene is TRBV7-8, the J gene TRBJ1-4; D is perhaps TRBD1 (5 bases). The CDR3 spans 15 residues. In germline, CDR1 is SGHVS, CDR2 FQNEAQ. V gave up 1 base and J gave up 11 bases, with 17 bases separating them.

The chain joins TRBV21-1 to TRBJ2-3; the DNA was not used to check the table's D call, TRBD2. TRBV21-1 constitutes a pseudogene. The CDR3 totals 16 residues. CDR3: CASGAGVAGATDTQYF. The CDR3, as DNA: TGTGCCAGCGGAGCAGGTGTAGCGGGGGCCACAGATACGCAGTATTTT.

This chain joins TRBV5-1 and TRBJ2-7, with D possibly being TRBD2 (5 bases). This CDR3 is 14 amino acids long. The V gene lost 2 bases and the J gene lost 2 bases, with 11 bases spanning the gap. Germline CDR1 is SGHRS and CDR2 is YFSETQ. The CDR3 protein is CASSLGSTAYEQYF. In DNA form, the CDR3 reads TGCGCCAGCAGCTTAGGGAGTACCGCCTACGAGCAGTACTTC.

The chain carries TRBV28 and TRBJ1-6; D remains ambiguous. The CDR3 loop spans 14 amino acids. V was cut by 7 bases and J by 1 base, with 8 bases left in between. Germline V gene sequence: CDR1 MDHEN, CDR2 SYDVKM. Here the CDR3 reads CASTPGSYNSPLHF. CDR3 in DNA: TGTGCCAGCACCCCGGGTTCCTATAATTCACCCCTCCACTTT.

The chain has TRBV13 and TRBJ1-6, with 7 nucleotides matching TRBD1. Germline V CDR1 and CDR2: PRHDT, FYEKMQ (reference sequence). Trimming removed 3 bases from V and 6 bases from J; junction bases left unmatched: 5. The CDR3 is made up of 15 amino acids. This CDR3 is CASSFGGQFNSPLHF. In nucleotides, the CDR3 is TGTGCCAGCAGCTTTGGGGGACAGTTTAATTCACCCCTCCACTTT.

This clone was picked up one time. This chain joins TRBV2 and TRBJ2-5; D ambiguous. Germline V gene lookup returns CDR1 SNHLY and CDR2 FYNNEI. With 6 bases removed from V and 4 bases from J, the gap between germline ends came to 9 bases. This CDR3 contains 12 residues. The CDR3: CASRGLAETQYF. As DNA, the CDR3 is TGTGCCAGCAGAGGTTTAGCAGAGACCCAGTACTTC.

The rearrangement uses TRBV9 and TRBJ2-3; TRBD2 matches 8 bases. This CDR3 has 14 amino acids. CDR1 is SGDLS, CDR2 YYNGEE, per germline. V was clipped by 0 bases and J by 5 bases; unmatched bases: 2. In DNA, the CDR3 is TGTGCCAGCAGCGTAGAGGCGGGGGGAGATACGCAGTATTTT. The encoded protein is CASSVEAGGDTQYF. Drawing the rest from reference TRBV9 and TRBJ2-3, the complete variable domain is DSGVTQTPKHLITATGQRVTLRCSPRSGDLSVYWYQQSLDQGLQFLIQYYNGEERAKGNILERFSAQQFPDLHSELNLSSLELGDSALYFCASSVEAGGDTQYFGPGTRLTVL.

The genes are TRBV5-1 and TRBJ2-1; D perhaps matches TRBD1 (5 bases). Looked up from germline, CDR1 is SGHRS and CDR2 is YFSETQ. V lost 3 bases and J lost 0, with 22 bases in between. CDR3 length: 19 amino acids. The DNA for the CDR3 is TGCGCCAGCAGCTCTATTCTGGGGCCCTACTACAGCTCCTACAATGAGCAGTTCTTC. Protein product: CASSSILGPYYSSYNEQFF.

The rearrangement joins TRBV10-2 to TRBJ1-5, with no clear D. V dropped 7 bases and J dropped 5 bases, with 12 bases sitting between them. Germline V gene lookup returns CDR1 WSHSY and CDR2 SAAADI. The CDR3 has 13 amino acids. This CDR3 reads CASKRLRDQPQHF. CDR3 nucleotide sequence: TGCGCCAGCAAAAGACTTCGGGATCAGCCCCAGCATTTT.

V gene TRBV5-5 combines with J gene TRBJ2-5; D might be TRBD1 (6 bases). Germline CDR1 is SGHKS and CDR2 is YYEKEE (reference sequence). The CDR3 spans 14 residues. The V end was cut by 1 base, the J end by 4 bases, with 11 bases between. The CDR3 DNA is TGTGCCAGCAGCTTGACAGGGCGCTCAGAGACCCAGTACTTC. The encoded protein is CASSLTGRSETQYF.

This sequence joins TRBV18 and TRBJ2-3; 8 bases match TRBD1. V was clipped by 3 bases and J by 3 bases; unmatched bases: 5. This CDR3 comprises 15 residues. Germline V gene data show CDR1 as KGHSH and CDR2 as LQKENI. The CDR3: CASSPGQARTDTQYF. The CDR3 region has the DNA TGTGCCAGCTCACCGGGACAGGCACGAACAGATACGCAGTATTTT.

V and J are TRBV18 and TRBJ1-5; no definite D call. Per the germline V gene, CDR1 is KGHSH and CDR2 is LQKENI. The germline V and J ends were trimmed by 2 bases and 5 bases, with 7 bases remaining between them. The CDR3 has 13 residues. In DNA, the CDR3 is TGTGCCAGCTCACCAGGGGAGGATCAGCCCCAGCATTTT. The encoded protein is CASSPGEDQPQHF. Combining the CDR3 with reference TRBV18 and TRBJ1-5 gives the whole variable domain NAGVMQNPRHLVRRRGQEARLRCSPMKGHSHVYWYRQLPEEGLKFMVYLQKENIIDESGMPKERFSAEFPKEGPSILRIQQVVRGDSAAYFCASSPGEDQPQHFGDGTRLSIL.